The 24 T cell receptor beta chains below all came from one sample that was sequenced in a study of blood T cell repertoires in COVID-19. Measured with immunoSEQ multiplex PCR; TCRdb has only the in-frame clones, and not every one. This table has around 70,000 clones, roughly 75% appearing once. The sample taken for sequencing was peripheral blood. The receptors were gathered from a human donor in a cohort sampled during active COVID-19.

The chain combines TRBV7-9 with TRBJ1-2; D perhaps matches TRBD1 (6 bases). This CDR3 is 14 amino acids long. The V end lost 2 bases, the J end lost 4 bases, and 11 bases lay between the germline ends. Germline CDR1 and CDR2: SEHNR and FQNEAQ (reference sequence). In nucleotides, the CDR3 is TGTGCCAGCAGCTTATCAGGGGTGGGCTATGGCTACACCTTC. Its translation: CASSLSGVGYGYTF.

V and J are TRBV12-3 or TRBV12-4 and TRBJ1-2; unclear D gene. Trimming cost V 0 bases and J 2 bases, with 4 bases left between them. The CDR3 extends over 13 amino acids. Written as DNA, the CDR3 is TGTGCCAGCAGTTTAGCTCCAAACTATGGCTACACCTTC. It is translated as CASSLAPNYGYTF.

This chain joins TRBV9 and TRBJ2-7, with D perhaps TRBD1 (5 bases). CDR1 is SGDLS, CDR2 YYNGEE, per germline. This CDR3 spans 16 amino acids. V shed 0 bases and J shed 4 bases, with 17 bases lying between them. Here the CDR3 DNA reads TGTGCCAGCAGCGTAGTTAAAGGCAGGGAATTGTACGAGCAGTACTTC. Amino acids: CASSVVKGRELYEQYF. Filled out from reference TRBV9 and TRBJ2-7, the complete variable domain reads DSGVTQTPKHLITATGQRVTLRCSPRSGDLSVYWYQQSLDQGLQFLIQYYNGEERAKGNILERFSAQQFPDLHSELNLSSLELGDSALYFCASSVVKGRELYEQYFGPGTRLTVT.

The chain employs TRBV4-3 and TRBJ1-1; D is possibly TRBD1 (6 bases). The CDR3 has 15 residues. The germline V gene has CDR1 LGHNA and CDR2 YSLEER. V was cut by 0 bases and J by 2 bases, with 10 bases left in between. The CDR3 DNA reads as TGCGCCAGCAGCCAAGACGGCAGGGGAAACACTGAAGCTTTCTTT. It yields the protein CASSQDGRGNTEAFF.

A single count supports this clone. The rearrangement joins TRBV7-2 to TRBJ2-5; D is undetermined. This CDR3 contains 15 residues. The germline V and J ends were trimmed by 1 base and 2 bases, with 11 bases remaining between them. Germline CDR1 is SGHTA and CDR2 is FQGNSA. The CDR3 loop reads CASSLGGSNQETQYF. DNA of the CDR3: TGTGCCAGCAGCTTAGGCGGCAGCAATCAAGAGACCCAGTACTTC.

V and J are TRBV6-5 and TRBJ1-4; D may be TRBD1 (6 bases). Germline V gene sequence: CDR1 MNHEY, CDR2 SVGAGI. This CDR3 contains 14 residues. With 5 bases removed from V and 2 bases from J, the gap between germline ends came to 9 bases. The CDR3 is CASSRGGTNEKLFF. The CDR3 coding sequence is TGTGCCAGCAGTCGAGGGGGTACTAATGAAAAACTGTTTTTT.

The chain recombines TRBV28 with TRBJ1-5; weak D call: TRBD1 (5 bases). V lost 2 bases to trimming and J lost 4 bases, with 12 bases between them. This CDR3 region has 15 residues. CDR1 MDHEN and CDR2 SYDVKM come from the germline V gene. CDR3 DNA sequence: TGTGCCAGCAGTTTACCGGGGGGTTTAAATCAGCCCCAGCATTTT. Its protein product is CASSLPGGLNQPQHF.

The chain employs TRBV19 and TRBJ2-2; a weak D match, TRBD2 (6 bases). V was clipped by 5 bases and J by 0 bases, with 13 bases between them. The CDR3 is 16 residues long. In germline, CDR1 is LNHDA, CDR2 SQIVND (reference sequence). The CDR3 coding sequence is TGTGCCAGTAGTGACCCGGGCGGGGCGAACACCGGGGAGCTGTTTTTT. Protein: CASSDPGGANTGELFF.

This clone has just one count. The CDR3 region is CASSLRQGRNTIYF. Written as DNA, the CDR3 is TGTGCCAGCAGCTTACGACAGGGGCGAAACACCATATATTTT. The J gene is TRBJ1-3, the V gene TRBV11-2; 8 bases align to TRBD1. CDR1 is SGHAT and CDR2 is FQNNGV in the germline V gene. The junction had 2 bases not matched to a gene; V was cut back by 2 bases and J by 5 bases. The CDR3 consists of 14 residues.

The CDR3 is CASREASASGNTIYF. The CDR3 bases are TGTGCCAGCAGGGAGGCGTCGGCTTCTGGAAACACCATATATTTT. This rearrangement joins TRBV2 to TRBJ1-3; D uncertain. CDR1 and CDR2 from the germline V gene are SNHLY and FYNNEI. There are 15 residues in the CDR3. V shed 6 bases and J shed 1 base, with 13 bases lying between them. Full variable domain (outside the CDR3, taken from reference TRBV2 and TRBJ1-3): EPEVTQTPSHQVTQMGQEVILRCVPISNHLYFYWYRQILGQKVEFLVSFYNNEISEKSEIFDDQFSVERPDGSNFTLKIRSTKLEDSAMYFCASREASASGNTIYFGEGSWLTVV.

This clone was seen once. The J gene is TRBJ2-5, the V gene TRBV15, with D possibly matching TRBD2 (5 bases). With 1 base removed from V and 4 bases from J, the gap between germline ends came to 10 bases. Germline V CDR1 and CDR2: LNHNV, YYDKDF (reference sequence). There are 14 residues in the CDR3. The CDR3 spells CATSRGNAGETQYF. The CDR3 DNA follows: TGTGCCACCAGCAGAGGGAACGCGGGAGAGACCCAGTACTTC.

V gene TRBV6-6 combines with J gene TRBJ2-5, with D tentatively TRBD2 (5 bases). The CDR3 runs to 14 residues. The V gene's germline CDR1 is MNHNY and CDR2 SVGAGI (reference sequence). Trimming cost V 2 bases and J 5 bases, with 12 bases left between them. CDR3 sequence: CASSYGRARETQYF. CDR3 in DNA: TGTGCCAGCAGTTACGGGAGAGCGAGGGAGACCCAGTACTTC.

The chain links TRBV7-9 to TRBJ1-4; 9 positions match TRBD1. The germline V gene has CDR1 SEHNR and CDR2 FQNEAQ (reference sequence). The CDR3 has 15 residues. The junction had 9 bases not matched to a gene; V was cut back by 5 bases and J by 8 bases. The DNA for the CDR3 is TGTGCCAGCAGCGCTAAGACAGGGGGAAGGGAAAAACTGTTTTTT. This encodes CASSAKTGGREKLFF.

This rearrangement joins TRBV5-4 to TRBJ1-6; tentative D call: TRBD1 (5 bases). Between the trimmed V and J ends, which lost 1 base and 7 bases, there was a span of 12 bases. The germline CDR1 and CDR2 sequences are SGHNT and YYREEE (reference sequence). This CDR3 region has 15 residues. The CDR3 region has the DNA TGTGCCAGCAGCTTGCCCGGGACTAAAAATTCACCCCTCCACTTT. Translation: CASSLPGTKNSPLHF.

This chain joins TRBV7-2 and TRBJ2-7; 9 nucleotides align to TRBD2. The CDR3 contains 15 residues. Losses at the gene ends were 2 bases for V and 0 bases for J; bases not matched to a gene: 2. Germline V gene data show CDR1 as SGHTA and CDR2 as FQGNSA. The CDR3, as DNA: TGTGCCAGCAGCTTATCTAGCGGGAACTCCTACGAGCAGTACTTC. Translated, it gives CASSLSSGNSYEQYF.

J is TRBJ1-1 and V is TRBV10-3, with TRBD1 matching over 7 bases. CDR3 length: 16 amino acids. Per the germline V gene, CDR1 is ENHRY and CDR2 is SYGVKD. V dropped 8 bases and J dropped 2; count of bases not matched to a gene: 14. CDR3 protein: CAIGRPTGEVNTEAFF. Here the CDR3 DNA reads TGTGCCATCGGTAGACCCACAGGGGAGGTAAACACTGAAGCTTTCTTT.

The rearrangement joins TRBV10-3 to TRBJ1-5; D call uncertain. Germline CDR1 is ENHRY and CDR2 is SYGVKD. The length of the CDR3 is 15 residues. The V gene lost 0 bases and the J gene lost 0 bases, with 6 bases spanning the gap. The DNA of the CDR3 is TGTGCCATCAGTGAGTCGGAGGATAGCAATCAGCCCCAGCATTTT. Its translation: CAISESEDSNQPQHF.

This clone has more than one count but fewer than ten. This chain joins TRBV20-1 and TRBJ2-7; 7 nucleotides match TRBD2. The J segment lost 3 bases and the V segment lost 3 bases, leaving 5 bases of the junction unmatched. The CDR3 totals 13 residues. The germline CDR1 and CDR2 sequences are DFQATT and SNEGSKA (reference sequence). CDR3 DNA: TGCAGTGCTAGTGGAGCGGGACGCTACGAGCAGTACTTC. Protein product: CSASGAGRYEQYF.

J is TRBJ2-3 and V is TRBV18; 14 bases are a match to TRBD2. CDR3 length equals 16 residues. Germline assignment: CDR1 KGHSH and CDR2 LQKENI. V was pared by 1 base and J by 6 bases, with 3 bases of the junction left unmatched. CDR3 loop: CASSPRLAGGGDTQYF. CDR3 sequence (DNA): TGTGCCAGCTCACCACGACTAGCGGGAGGGGGTGATACGCAGTATTTT.

V usage is TRBV6-5 and J usage is TRBJ2-7; TRBD1 matches 7 bases. This CDR3 has 13 residues. Germline trimming cut 10 bases from V and 2 bases from J; bases unmatched to any gene: 8. CDR1 is MNHEY and CDR2 is SVGAGI in the germline V gene. The CDR3 loop is CATKGQGAYEQYF. CDR3 bases: TGTGCCACCAAGGGGCAGGGGGCCTACGAGCAGTACTTC.

The chain couples TRBV7-2 to TRBJ2-5; 7 bases fit TRBD2. The J segment lost 1 base and the V segment lost 3 bases, leaving 5 bases of the junction unmatched. CDR3 length: 15 residues. Germline assignment: CDR1 SGHTA and CDR2 FQGNSA. CDR3: CASSFPLAIQETQYF. Here the CDR3 DNA reads TGTGCCAGCAGCTTCCCACTAGCGATCCAAGAGACCCAGTACTTC. The complete variable domain, with remaining parts taken from reference TRBV7-2 and TRBJ2-5, reads GAGVSQSPSNKVTEKGKDVELRCDPISGHTALYWYRQSLGQGLEFLIYFQGNSAPDKSGLPSDRFSAERTGGSVSTLTIQRTQQEDSAVYLCASSFPLAIQETQYFGPGTRLLVL.

V and J are TRBV29-1 and TRBJ2-5; 10 positions match TRBD1. The CDR3 is made up of 14 amino acids. The V gene's germline CDR1 is SQVTM and CDR2 ANQGSEA. Germline trimming cut 8 bases from V and 5 bases from J; bases unmatched to any gene: 11. CDR3 DNA sequence: TGCAGCACGTCGACAGGGGGCGCAGGGGAGACCCAGTACTTC. Translated, it gives CSTSTGGAGETQYF.

The rearrangement joins TRBV21-1 to TRBJ2-2; the D call TRBD1 from the table was never checked on the DNA. TRBV21-1 is a recognized pseudogene. The CDR3 consists of 13 residues. The CDR3 sequence: CAMYRGQTGELFF. The CDR3 DNA sequence: TGTGCCATGTACAGGGGGCAGACCGGGGAGCTGTTTTTT.

This chain connects TRBV9 to TRBJ2-7, with 9 bases that match TRBD1. In germline, CDR1 is SGDLS, CDR2 YYNGEE. Losses at the gene ends were 4 bases for V and 6 bases for J; bases not matched to a gene: 11. CDR3 length: 15 residues. CDR3: CASSPRVDRGGEQYF. CDR3 sequence (DNA): TGTGCCAGCAGCCCGCGTGTGGACAGGGGAGGCGAGCAGTACTTC.